One and the same sample provided the 18 T cell receptor beta chains below, sequenced in a study of Graves' ophthalmopathy and Graves' hyperthyroidism listed by TCRdb under 2018. This sample was sequenced with an Illumina HiSeq 2000. For repertoire sequencing, TCR beta CDR3 regions were amplified from RNA transcripts. The first round of RT-PCR was done with HTBI primers and the Qiagen OneStep RT-PCR kit, and was followed by a second round of multiplex PCR, then size selection and purification. TCRdb reprocessing: public reads trimmed at Q25 with fastp, clones called with MiXCR, in-frame beta chains kept. Rows are combined by CDR3 protein, so each entry shows the most common genes and DNA. The sample has 600,000 to 950,000 distinct CDR3 sequences on record, 35% to 50% of them singletons. The biggest ten clones account for about 40% of the sample. The sequenced sample consisted of peripheral blood. Source of these receptors: an adult man with Graves' ophthalmopathy.

The gene calls are TRBV10-3 and TRBJ2-3; 12 nucleotides align to TRBD2. Losses at the gene ends were 0 bases for V and 6 bases for J; bases not matched to a gene: 4. Germline CDR1 is ENHRY and CDR2 is SYGVKD. This CDR3 contains 16 residues. CDR3 residues: CAISESIGLAGDTQYF. CDR3 sequence (DNA): TGTGCCATCAGTGAGTCGATCGGACTAGCGGGGGATACGCAGTATTTT.

The J gene is TRBJ2-6, the V gene TRBV29-1, with 12 bases matching TRBD1. Germline lookup yields CDR1 SQVTM and CDR2 ANQGSEA. The CDR3 totals 14 residues. Germline trimming cut 5 bases from V and 11 bases from J; bases unmatched to any gene: 7. The CDR3 is CSVIPGQGAYVLTF. As DNA, the CDR3 is TGCAGCGTTATACCGGGACAGGGGGCTTACGTCCTGACTTTC.

This clonotype has a handful of counts. The chain recombines TRBV3-1 with TRBJ1-5, with D hard to call. With 4 bases removed from V and 7 bases from J, the gap between germline ends came to 8 bases. The CDR3 has 12 amino acids. Germline V gene lookup returns CDR1 LGHDT and CDR2 YNNKEL (reference sequence). The CDR3 DNA reads as TGTGCCAGCAGCCGGCAAGGACAGCCCCAGCATTTT. It codes for CASSRQGQPQHF.

The rearrangement uses TRBV7-2 and TRBJ2-7; D is possibly TRBD1 (6 bases). Germline V gives CDR1 SGHTA, CDR2 FQGNSA. Trimming pared 6 bases from V and 3 bases from J, leaving 15 bases between. The CDR3 has 14 amino acids. DNA of the CDR3: TGTGCCAGCAGTTCCCGACAGGTTCGCTACGAGCAGTACTTC. Its protein product is CASSSRQVRYEQYF.

The chain couples TRBV10-3 to TRBJ2-6; D gene uncertain. In germline, CDR1 is ENHRY, CDR2 SYGVKD. Trimming removed 5 bases at V and 6 bases at J, with 2 bases between. The length of the CDR3 is 11 residues. As DNA, the CDR3 is TGTGCCATCAGTTCGGCCAACGTCCTGACTTTC. Protein product: CAISSANVLTF.

This clonotype has a count of ten or more. This chain links TRBV10-3 with TRBJ1-2; TRBD1 might be the D (5 bases). The V end was cut by 0 bases, the J end by 11 bases, with 13 bases between. Germline V CDR1 and CDR2: ENHRY, SYGVKD. This CDR3 comprises 13 residues. The CDR3 bases are TGTGCCATCAGTGAGTCTGAGGGGATAACGTACACCTTC. It is translated as CAISESEGITYTF.

The chain combines TRBV12-3 or TRBV12-4 with TRBJ2-7; tentative D call: TRBD1 (6 bases). V lost 4 bases, J lost 3 bases, and 10 bases lay in between. The length of the CDR3 is 13 residues. CDR3 DNA sequence: TGTGCCAGCAGTTGGGGACATAACTACGAGCAGTACTTC. Protein: CASSWGHNYEQYF.

This clonotype was seen a handful of times. The chain couples TRBV6-6 to TRBJ2-7; D not certain. CDR1 is MNHNY, CDR2 SVGAGI, per germline (reference sequence). The CDR3 consists of 13 residues. V was shortened by 7 bases and J by 1 base, with 11 bases between the two germline ends. This CDR3 reads CASTLTRSYEQYF. Here the CDR3 DNA reads TGTGCCAGCACCTTGACACGTTCCTACGAGCAGTACTTC.

In this sample, this clonotype turned up a few times. This chain links TRBV24-1 with TRBJ2-7; D is uncertain. With 9 bases removed from V and 5 bases from J, the gap between germline ends came to 10 bases. This CDR3 comprises 11 residues. The germline V gene encodes CDR1 KGHDR and CDR2 SFDVKD. The DNA for the CDR3 is TGTGCCACCTCTCTATCCGACGAGCAGTACTTC. Its translation is CATSLSDEQYF.

This clonotype was observed many times. One junction end disagrees with the germline gene, perhaps due to a read error. The J gene is TRBJ2-7, the V gene TRBV12-3 or TRBV12-4, with D unclear. This CDR3 contains 13 residues. In nucleotides, the CDR3 is TGTGCCAGCAGCTTAGGCCCTACCTACGAGCAGTACTTC. As protein: CASSLGPTYEQYF.

Concerning this clonotype: A read error may be the cause here, since a much bigger clone is one base away. V gene TRBV11-2 combines with J gene TRBJ2-6; 10 nucleotides line up with TRBD2. CDR1 SGHAT and CDR2 FQNNGV come from the germline V gene. CDR3 size: 15 residues. In nucleotides, the CDR3 is TGTGCCTGCAGCCAGCTAGCGGGGGCCTCAGGAGTCCTGACTTTC. As protein: CACSQLAGASGVLTF.

For this clonotype: A junction boundary mismatches the germline segment, possibly from a read error. The chain joins TRBV25-1 to TRBJ2-2; 7 positions match TRBD2. This CDR3 is built from 16 residues. CDR1 MGHDK and CDR2 SYGVNS come from the germline V gene. In nucleotides, the CDR3 is TGCGCCAGCAGCCCCCGAATTCGGGAGGACACCGGGGAGCTGTTTTTT. It yields the protein CASSPRIREDTGELFF. Full variable domain (rest looked up from reference TRBV25-1 and TRBJ2-2): EADIYQTPRYLVIGTGKKITLECSQTMGHDKMYWYQQDPGMELHLIHYSYGVNSTEKGDLSSESTVSRIRTEHFPLTLESARPSHTSQYLCASSPRIREDTGELFFGEGSRLTVL.

The J gene is TRBJ2-2, the V gene TRBV29-1; maybe TRBD2 (5 bases). This CDR3 region has 15 residues. CDR1 is SQVTM and CDR2 is ANQGSEA in the germline V gene. The V end lost 6 bases, the J end lost 0 bases, and 14 bases lay between the germline ends. The CDR3 is CSVGSLASNTGELFF. CDR3 DNA: TGCAGCGTCGGAAGCCTAGCCTCGAACACCGGGGAGCTGTTTTTT.

The chain has TRBV24-1 and TRBJ2-7; D not resolved. The V end lost 5 bases, the J end lost 2 bases, and 9 bases lay between the germline ends. CDR1 KGHDR and CDR2 SFDVKD come from the germline V gene. The CDR3 spans 13 residues. CDR3 in amino acids: CATSAGSPYEQYF. The CDR3 DNA follows: TGTGCCACCAGTGCCGGTTCCCCCTACGAGCAGTACTTC.

This rearrangement joins TRBV7-3 to TRBJ2-7, with a possible D match to TRBD1 (6 bases). The CDR3 spans 15 residues. Germline V gives CDR1 SGHTA, CDR2 FQGTGA. V gave up 0 bases and J gave up 4 bases, with 13 bases separating them. The CDR3 loop reads CASSLTASRGYEQYF. In nucleotides, the CDR3 is TGTGCCAGCAGCTTAACAGCGTCAAGGGGGTACGAGCAGTACTTC.

Points on this clonotype: Being one base from a much bigger clone, this may be a read error. The chain uses TRBV15 and TRBJ2-7; D is perhaps TRBD2 (5 bases). The germline V gene has CDR1 LNHNV and CDR2 YYDKDF (reference sequence). This CDR3 has 15 residues. The CDR3 DNA reads TGTGTCACCAGCAGAGACGGACTGGCTTTCAACGAGCAGTACTTC. This sequence encodes CVTSRDGLAFNEQYF.

This clonotype turned up a few times. This chain joins TRBV7-9 and TRBJ1-5, with D perhaps TRBD1 (5 bases). The V and J ends lost 3 bases and 2 bases respectively, with 11 bases between them. Looked up from germline, CDR1 is SEHNR and CDR2 is FQNEAQ (reference sequence). The CDR3 contains 15 residues. The DNA of the CDR3 is TGTGCCAGCAGCTTGGGGGTTTCGGGCAATCAGCCCCAGCATTTT. It specifies CASSLGVSGNQPQHF.

V usage is TRBV12-3 or TRBV12-4 and J usage is TRBJ1-4, with 7 positions matching TRBD1. V trimming: 8 bases; J trimming: 3 bases; junction bases outside the gene matches: 6. CDR3 length equals 14 residues. The CDR3 reads CASGQVTANEKLFF. The CDR3 DNA is TGTGCCAGCGGACAGGTTACAGCTAATGAAAAACTGTTTTTT.